This T cell receptor beta chain emerged from a study of blood T cells in healthy people across ages. A second PCR of roughly 7 to 11 cycles used a sample-barcoded 5' primer and a J-beta primer mix. A template-switch adaptor that had 12 random nucleotides put a tag on each cDNA molecule. MiXCR, run by TCRdb on the 5' RACE reads, gives a single entry per CDR3 protein. This table holds hundreds of thousands of distinct CDR3 sequences, 20% to 25% found once. Germline CDR1 reads SQVTM; CDR2 reads ANQGSEA. This CDR3 is 16 amino acids long. The V and J ends lost 2 bases and 5 bases, in that order; junction bases with no gene match: 10. Study conclusions and caveats: No one knew whether donors had CMV, which possibly confounded expanded clonotype changes.

In regard to this clonotype: As yet, its antigen is unknown.

A further study also used this sample, focusing on T cells of mothers and their children.

Sequenced: blood. This receptor was obtained from a boy aged 5-17 years in good health. The rearrangement joins TRBV29-1 to TRBJ2-1; TRBD2 matches at 9 bases. CDR3 nucleotides: TGCAGCGTTGAATTTCTTCAGCGGGGGGCAGACAATGAGCAGTTCTTC. It yields the protein CSVEFLQRGADNEQFF.